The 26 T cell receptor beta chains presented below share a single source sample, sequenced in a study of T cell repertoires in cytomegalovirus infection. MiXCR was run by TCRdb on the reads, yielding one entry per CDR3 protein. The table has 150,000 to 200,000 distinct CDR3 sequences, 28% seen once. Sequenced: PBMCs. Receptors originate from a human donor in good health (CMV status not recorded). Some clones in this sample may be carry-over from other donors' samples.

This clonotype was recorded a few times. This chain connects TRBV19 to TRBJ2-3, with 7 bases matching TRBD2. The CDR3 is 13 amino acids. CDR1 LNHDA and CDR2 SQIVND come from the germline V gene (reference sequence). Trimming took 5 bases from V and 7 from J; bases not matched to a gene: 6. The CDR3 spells CASSGERGNTQYF. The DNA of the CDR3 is TGTGCCAGTAGTGGTGAGCGGGGAAATACGCAGTATTTT.

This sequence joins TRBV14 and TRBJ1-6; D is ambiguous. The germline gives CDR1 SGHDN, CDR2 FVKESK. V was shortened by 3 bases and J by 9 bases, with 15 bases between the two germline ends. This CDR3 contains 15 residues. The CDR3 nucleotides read TGTGCCAGCAGCCAGAGGGCCTCGCTCCCTTCACCCCTCCACTTT. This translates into CASSQRASLPSPLHF.

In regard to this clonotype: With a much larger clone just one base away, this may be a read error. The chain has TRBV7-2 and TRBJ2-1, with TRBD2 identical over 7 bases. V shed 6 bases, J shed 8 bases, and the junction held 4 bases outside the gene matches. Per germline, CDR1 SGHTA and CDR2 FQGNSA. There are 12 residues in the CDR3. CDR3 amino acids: CASRLRGDEQFF. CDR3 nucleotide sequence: TGTGCCAGCAGATTACGGGGGGATGAGCAGTTCTTC.

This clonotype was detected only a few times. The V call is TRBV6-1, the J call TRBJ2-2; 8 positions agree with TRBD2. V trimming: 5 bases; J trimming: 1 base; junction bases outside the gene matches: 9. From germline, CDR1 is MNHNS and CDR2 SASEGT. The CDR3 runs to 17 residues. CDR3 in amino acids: CASSLAGIKGNTGELFF. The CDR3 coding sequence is TGTGCCAGCAGTTTAGCGGGGATTAAGGGGAACACCGGGGAGCTGTTTTTT.

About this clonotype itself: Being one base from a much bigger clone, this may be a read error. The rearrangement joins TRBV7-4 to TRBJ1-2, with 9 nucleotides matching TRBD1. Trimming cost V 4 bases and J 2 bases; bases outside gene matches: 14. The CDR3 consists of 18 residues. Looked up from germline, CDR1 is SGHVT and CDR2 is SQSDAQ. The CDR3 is CASSSVECRGTGNYGYTF. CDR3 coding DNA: TGTGCCAGCAGCTCGGTAGAGTGTCGGGGGACAGGGAACTATGGCTACACCTTC.

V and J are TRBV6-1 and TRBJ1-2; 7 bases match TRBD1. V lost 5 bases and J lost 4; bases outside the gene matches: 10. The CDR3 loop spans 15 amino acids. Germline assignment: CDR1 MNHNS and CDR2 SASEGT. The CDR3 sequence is CASSYGRGQVYGYTF. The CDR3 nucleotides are TGTGCCAGCAGTTACGGAAGGGGGCAGGTCTATGGCTACACCTTC.

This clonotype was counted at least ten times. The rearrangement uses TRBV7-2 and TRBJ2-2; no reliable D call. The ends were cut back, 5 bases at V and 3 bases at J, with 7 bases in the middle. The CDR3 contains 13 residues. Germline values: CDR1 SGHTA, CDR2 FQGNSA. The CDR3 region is CASSPFYTGELFF. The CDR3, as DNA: TGTGCCAGCAGCCCTTTCTACACCGGGGAGCTGTTTTTT.

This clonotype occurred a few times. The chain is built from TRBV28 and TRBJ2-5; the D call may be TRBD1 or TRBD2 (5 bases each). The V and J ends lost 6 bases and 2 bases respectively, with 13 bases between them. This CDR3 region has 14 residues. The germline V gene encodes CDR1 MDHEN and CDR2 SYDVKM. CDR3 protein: CASRPGTAQETQYF. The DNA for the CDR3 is TGTGCCAGCAGACCTGGGACCGCACAAGAGACCCAGTACTTC.

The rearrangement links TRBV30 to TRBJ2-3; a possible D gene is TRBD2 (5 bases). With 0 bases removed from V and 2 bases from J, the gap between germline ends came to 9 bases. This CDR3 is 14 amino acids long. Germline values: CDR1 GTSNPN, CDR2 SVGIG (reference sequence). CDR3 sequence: CAWSVLVNTDTQYF. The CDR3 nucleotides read TGTGCCTGGAGTGTACTAGTAAACACAGATACGCAGTATTTT.

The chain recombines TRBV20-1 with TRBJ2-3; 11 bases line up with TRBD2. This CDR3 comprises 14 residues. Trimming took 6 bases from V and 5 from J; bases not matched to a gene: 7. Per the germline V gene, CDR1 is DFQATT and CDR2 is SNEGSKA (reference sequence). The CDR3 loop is CSALTSGVGDTQYF. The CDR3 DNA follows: TGCAGTGCACTGACTAGCGGGGTAGGAGATACGCAGTATTTT.

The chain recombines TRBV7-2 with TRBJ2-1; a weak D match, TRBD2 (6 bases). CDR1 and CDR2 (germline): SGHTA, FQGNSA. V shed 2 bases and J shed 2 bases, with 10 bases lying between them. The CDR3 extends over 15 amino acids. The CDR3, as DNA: TGTGCCAGCAGCTTACGGGGACTGGCCTACAATGAGCAGTTCTTC. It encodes CASSLRGLAYNEQFF.

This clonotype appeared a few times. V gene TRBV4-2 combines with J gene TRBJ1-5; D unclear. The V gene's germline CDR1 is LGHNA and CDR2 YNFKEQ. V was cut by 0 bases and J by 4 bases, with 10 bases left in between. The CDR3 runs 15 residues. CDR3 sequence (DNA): TGTGCCAGCAGCCAAGATTCGAGGGAGAATCAGCCCCAGCATTTT. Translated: CASSQDSRENQPQHF.

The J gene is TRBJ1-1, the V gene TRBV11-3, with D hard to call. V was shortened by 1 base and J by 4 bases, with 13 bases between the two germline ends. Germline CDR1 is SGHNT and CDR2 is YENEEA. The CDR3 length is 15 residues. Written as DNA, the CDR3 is TGTGCCAGCAGCTTAGGCCCCTCTAGTCCCACTGAAGCTTTCTTT. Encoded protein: CASSLGPSSPTEAFF.

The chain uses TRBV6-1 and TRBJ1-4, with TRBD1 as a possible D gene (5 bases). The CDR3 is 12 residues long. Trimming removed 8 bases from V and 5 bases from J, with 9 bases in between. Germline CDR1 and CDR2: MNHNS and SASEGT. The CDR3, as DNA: TGTGCCAGCGGCTCAGGGAATGAAAAACTGTTTTTT. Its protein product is CASGSGNEKLFF.

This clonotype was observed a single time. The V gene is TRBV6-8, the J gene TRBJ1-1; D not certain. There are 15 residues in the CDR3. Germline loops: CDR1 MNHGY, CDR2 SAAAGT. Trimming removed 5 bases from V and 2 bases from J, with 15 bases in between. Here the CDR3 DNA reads TGTGCCAGCAGTACTCACTCGACTTCAAACACTGAAGCTTTCTTT. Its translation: CASSTHSTSNTEAFF.

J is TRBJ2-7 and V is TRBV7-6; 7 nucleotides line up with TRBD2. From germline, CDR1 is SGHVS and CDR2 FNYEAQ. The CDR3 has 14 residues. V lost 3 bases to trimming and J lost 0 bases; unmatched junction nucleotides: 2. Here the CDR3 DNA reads TGTGCCAGCAGCTTCGGGGGGAGCTCCTACGAGCAGTACTTC. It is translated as CASSFGGSSYEQYF.

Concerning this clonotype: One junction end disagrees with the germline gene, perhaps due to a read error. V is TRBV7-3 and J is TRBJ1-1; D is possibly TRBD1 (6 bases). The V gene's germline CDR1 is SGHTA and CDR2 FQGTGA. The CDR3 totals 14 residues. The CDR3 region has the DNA TGTGCCAGCAGCCAAGCAGGGAGGGACACTGTAGCTTTCTTT. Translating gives CASSQAGRDTVAFF. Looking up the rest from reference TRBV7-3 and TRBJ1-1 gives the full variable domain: GAGVSQTPSNKVTEKGKYVELRCDPISGHTALYWYRQSLGQGPEFLIYFQGTGAADDSGLPNDRFFAVRPEGSVSTLKIQRTERGDSAVYLCASSQAGRDTVAFFGQGTRLTVV.

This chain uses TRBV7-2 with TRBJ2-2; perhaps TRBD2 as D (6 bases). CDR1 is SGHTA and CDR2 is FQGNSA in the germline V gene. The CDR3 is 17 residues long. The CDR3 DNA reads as TGTGGAAGCAGCTTACGGCGGGGAAGGGCCTCCAGCGGGGAGCTGTTTTTT. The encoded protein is CGSSLRRGRASSGELFF. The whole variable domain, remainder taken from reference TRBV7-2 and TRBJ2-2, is GAGVSQSPSNKVTEKGKDVELRCDPISGHTALYWYRQSLGQGLEFLIYFQGNSAPDKSGLPSDRFSAERTGGSVSTLTIQRTQQEDSAVYLCGSSLRRGRASSGELFFGEGSRLTVL.

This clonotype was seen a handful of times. The CDR3 reads CSAGDGSYEQYF. In DNA, the CDR3 is TGCAGCGCCGGGGACGGCTCCTACGAGCAGTACTTC. This chain uses TRBV29-1 with TRBJ2-7; the D gene could be TRBD1 or TRBD2 (5 bases each). Germline V gene sequence: CDR1 SQVTM, CDR2 ANQGSEA. Between the trimmed V and J ends, which lost 7 bases and 0 bases, there was a span of 10 bases. CDR3 length equals 12 residues.

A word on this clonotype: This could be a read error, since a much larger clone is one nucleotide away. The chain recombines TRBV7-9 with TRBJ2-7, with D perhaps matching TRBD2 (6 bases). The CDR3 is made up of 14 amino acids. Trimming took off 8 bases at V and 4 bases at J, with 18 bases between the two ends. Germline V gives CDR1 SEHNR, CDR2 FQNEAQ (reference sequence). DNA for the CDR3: TGTGCCAGCGCGGGTGTCTACGGAGGGTACGAGCAGTACTTC. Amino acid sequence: CASAGVYGGYEQYF.

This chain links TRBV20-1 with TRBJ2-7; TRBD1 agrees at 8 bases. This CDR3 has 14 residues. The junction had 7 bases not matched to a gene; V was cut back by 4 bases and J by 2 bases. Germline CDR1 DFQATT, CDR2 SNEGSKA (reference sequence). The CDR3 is CSANPDRVPYEQYF. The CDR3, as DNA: TGCAGTGCTAACCCGGACAGGGTCCCCTACGAGCAGTACTTC.

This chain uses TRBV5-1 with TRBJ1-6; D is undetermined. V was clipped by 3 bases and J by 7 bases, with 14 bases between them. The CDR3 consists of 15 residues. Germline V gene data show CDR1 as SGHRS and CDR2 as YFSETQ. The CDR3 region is CASSSDRLANSPLHF. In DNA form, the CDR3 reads TGCGCCAGCAGCTCGGACCGCCTGGCGAATTCACCCCTCCACTTT.

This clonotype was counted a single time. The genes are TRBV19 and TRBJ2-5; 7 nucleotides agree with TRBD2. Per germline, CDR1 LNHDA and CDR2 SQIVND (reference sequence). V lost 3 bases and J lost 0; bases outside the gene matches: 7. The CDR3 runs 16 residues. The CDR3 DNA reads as TGTGCCAGTAGTATGACGGGACTAAAGTACCAAGAGACCCAGTACTTC. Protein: CASSMTGLKYQETQYF.

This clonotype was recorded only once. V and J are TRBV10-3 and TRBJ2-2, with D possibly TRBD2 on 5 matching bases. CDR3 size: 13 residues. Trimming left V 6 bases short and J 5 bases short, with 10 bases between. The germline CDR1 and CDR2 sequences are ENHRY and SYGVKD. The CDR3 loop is CAIREEVTGELFF. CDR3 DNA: TGTGCCATCAGGGAGGAGGTTACCGGGGAGCTGTTTTTT.

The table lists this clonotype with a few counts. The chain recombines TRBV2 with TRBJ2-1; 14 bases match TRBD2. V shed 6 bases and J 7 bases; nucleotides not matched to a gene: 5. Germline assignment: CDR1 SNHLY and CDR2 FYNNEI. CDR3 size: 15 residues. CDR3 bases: TGTGCCAGCAGGAGAGGGACTAGCGGGGGAAATGAGCAGTTCTTC. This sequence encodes CASRRGTSGGNEQFF.

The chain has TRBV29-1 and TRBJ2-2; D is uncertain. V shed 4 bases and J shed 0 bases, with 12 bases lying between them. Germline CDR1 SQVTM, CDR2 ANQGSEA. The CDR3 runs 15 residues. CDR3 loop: CSVGKWGANTGELFF. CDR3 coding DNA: TGCAGCGTTGGTAAATGGGGTGCGAACACCGGGGAGCTGTTTTTT.